The entry below gives a single T cell receptor (beta chain) sequence along with its context. The data belong to a study of blood T cell repertoires in COVID-19. Looking at the study overall: Acute and convalescent COVID-19 specimens originated in the United States, Italy and Spain. T cells, B-cell-depleted T cells, or PBMCs supplied cDNA or gDNA.

Germline trimming cut 3 bases from V and 8 bases from J; bases unmatched to any gene: 12. Germline V gene lookup returns CDR1 MGHRA and CDR2 YSYEKL. This CDR3 is built from 16 residues. Per the authors' pipeline: The assay estimated nucleated cells by amplifying reference gene primers. Data came from immunoSEQ multiplex PCR; TCRdb stores just in-frame clones and leaves some out. Clone size and the V and J calls come from that table; the DNA yielded D and trimming. This repertoire shows roughly 69,000 clones, about four fifths found once; its top ten account for less than 15%. Seattle patients were enrolled during active infection and followed longitudinally.

The TCR sequence derives from a man aged 45-65 years with COVID-19, enrolled during active disease. The rearrangement links TRBV4-1 to TRBJ1-4; 7 bases match TRBD1. The sequenced sample consisted of peripheral blood. The CDR3 region is CASSQESTGSGEKLFF. In DNA, the CDR3 is TGCGCCAGCAGCCAGGAGTCGACAGGGTCGGGAGAAAAACTGTTTTTT.